The 16 T cell receptor beta chains presented below share a single source sample, sequenced in a study of T cell repertoires in cytomegalovirus infection. Their specific antigens are unknown. TCRdb passed the reads through MiXCR, listing each CDR3 protein once. The sample records a few hundred thousand distinct CDR3 sequences, roughly 34% being singletons. Material: cultured PBMCs, obtained from culture after CMV antigen stimulation. The receptors derive from a human donor in good health (CMV status not recorded). Some clones in this sample may be carry-over from other donors' samples.

The count of this clonotype is one. This chain links TRBV29-1 with TRBJ2-2, with a possible D match to TRBD1 (5 bases). The CDR3 is made up of 10 amino acids. V was shortened by 7 bases and J by 7 bases, with 7 bases between the two germline ends. From germline, CDR1 is SQVTM and CDR2 ANQGSEA. The CDR3, as DNA: TGCAGCGCAGGGAACGGGGAGCTGTTTTTT. Translation gives CSAGNGELFF.

The rearrangement joins TRBV6-1 to TRBJ2-1; 14 bases align to TRBD2. Germline V gives CDR1 MNHNS, CDR2 SASEGT. There are 16 residues in the CDR3. With V trimmed by 6 bases and J by 2 bases, 3 bases remained unmatched. For the CDR3, the DNA is TGTGCCAGCAGCGGACTAGCGGGAGGTCCCTACAATGAGCAGTTCTTC. It is translated as CASSGLAGGPYNEQFF.

The chain couples TRBV7-2 to TRBJ2-3; D gene unclear. CDR1 is SGHTA, CDR2 FQGNSA, per germline. V was shortened by 2 bases and J by 2 bases, with 11 bases between the two germline ends. CDR3 length: 15 residues. CDR3 sequence: CASSLTEFNTDTQYF. CDR3 sequence (DNA): TGTGCCAGCAGCTTAACCGAGTTCAACACAGATACGCAGTATTTT.

This clonotype was seen many times. The chain couples TRBV7-2 to TRBJ2-3, with 9 bases aligning to TRBD2. V trimming: 2 bases; J trimming: 0 bases; junction bases outside the gene matches: 6. This CDR3 spans 17 amino acids. Germline values: CDR1 SGHTA, CDR2 FQGNSA. The CDR3 nucleotides are TGTGCCAGCAGCTTAAGGTTCCTAGCGGGAAGCACAGATACGCAGTATTTT. Residues: CASSLRFLAGSTDTQYF.

The chain uses TRBV27 and TRBJ2-5; D possibly corresponds to TRBD2 (6 bases). The CDR3 has 15 residues. V shed 0 bases and J shed 3 bases, with 11 bases lying between them. In germline, CDR1 is MNHEY, CDR2 SMNVEV (reference sequence). The CDR3, as DNA: TGTGCCAGCAGTTTATCGAGCCGGGGGAAAGAGACCCAGTACTTC. Translation: CASSLSSRGKETQYF.

This clonotype came up once. This sequence joins TRBV2 and TRBJ1-1; D gene ambiguous. V lost 10 bases, J lost 1 base, and 10 bases lay in between. Germline assignment: CDR1 SNHLY and CDR2 FYNNEI. The CDR3 is 12 amino acids. CDR3: CAIVRGNTEAFF. In DNA form, the CDR3 reads TGTGCCATCGTCCGGGGGAACACTGAAGCTTTCTTT.

This clonotype was observed a single time. The chain has TRBV19 and TRBJ1-2; D unclear. In germline, CDR1 is LNHDA, CDR2 SQIVND (reference sequence). With 3 bases removed from V and 6 bases from J, the gap between germline ends came to 20 bases. CDR3 length equals 16 residues. CDR3 region: CASSIVSGPVINGYTF. In nucleotides, the CDR3 is TGTGCCAGTAGTATCGTGAGTGGCCCCGTAATAAATGGCTACACCTTC.

V is TRBV19 and J is TRBJ1-1; the D is unclear. There are 13 residues in the CDR3. V was trimmed by 4 bases and J by 1 base, leaving 7 bases between them. Germline V CDR1 and CDR2: LNHDA, SQIVND (reference sequence). The CDR3 is CASSTDGNTEAFF. CDR3 bases: TGTGCCAGTAGTACTGACGGGAACACTGAAGCTTTCTTT. Looking up the rest from reference TRBV19 and TRBJ1-1 gives the full variable domain: DGGITQSPKYLFRKEGQNVTLSCEQNLNHDAMYWYRQDPGQGLRLIYYSQIVNDFQKGDIAEGYSVSREKKESFPLTVTSAQKNPTAFYLCASSTDGNTEAFFGQGTRLTVV.

This clonotype was counted a single time. The rearrangement uses TRBV7-9 and TRBJ2-3, with D perhaps being TRBD1 or TRBD2 (5 bases each). Germline V lookup: CDR1 SEHNR, CDR2 FQNEAQ (reference sequence). Trimming took off 2 bases at V and 4 bases at J, with 13 bases between the two ends. CDR3 length: 15 amino acids. The CDR3 is CASSLKVGRADTQYF. The CDR3 DNA sequence: TGTGCCAGCAGCTTAAAAGTGGGACGGGCAGATACGCAGTATTTT.

The chain joins TRBV4-3 to TRBJ2-7, with D perhaps matching TRBD1 or TRBD2 (6 bases each). The CDR3 length is 18 residues. CDR1 is LGHNA, CDR2 YSLEER, per germline. The V end lost 0 bases, the J end lost 3 bases, and 21 bases lay between the germline ends. The CDR3 nucleotides read TGCGCCAGCAGCCAAGATTCCTTTCGGGGGCTTGGTAACTACGAGCAGTACTTC. Encoded protein: CASSQDSFRGLGNYEQYF.

The chain is built from TRBV28 and TRBJ1-6; 7 bases match TRBD1. Germline trimming cut 7 bases from V and 9 bases from J; bases unmatched to any gene: 15. CDR3 length equals 16 residues. CDR1 and CDR2 (germline): MDHEN, SYDVKM. The CDR3 DNA reads TGTGCCAGCATTTTCGCAGGGGCAGGGGGGACTTCACCCCTCCACTTT. Amino acids: CASIFAGAGGTSPLHF.

This clonotype was recorded at least ten times. J is TRBJ2-5 and V is TRBV7-2; D is possibly TRBD2 (5 bases). Trimming stripped 5 bases from V and 2 bases from J, with 15 bases between. In germline, CDR1 is SGHTA, CDR2 FQGNSA. The CDR3 has 15 residues. This CDR3 reads CASSTSGRRQETQYF. CDR3 coding DNA: TGTGCCAGCAGCACTAGTGGCAGGCGACAAGAGACCCAGTACTTC.

The genes are TRBV19 and TRBJ1-5, with D possibly being TRBD1 (5 bases). V was cut by 0 bases and J by 3 bases, with 12 bases left in between. CDR3 length equals 16 residues. Germline CDR1 LNHDA, CDR2 SQIVND (reference sequence). The CDR3 DNA sequence: TGTGCCAGTAGTATAGATCGGGGGTCTTCCAATCAGCCCCAGCATTTT. Translation gives CASSIDRGSSNQPQHF.

The chain combines TRBV6-1 with TRBJ2-5, with TRBD1 identical over 8 bases. Germline assignment: CDR1 MNHNS and CDR2 SASEGT. The CDR3 sequence is 15 residues long. V trimming: 2 bases; J trimming: 4 bases; junction bases outside the gene matches: 6. In DNA, the CDR3 is TGTGCCAGCAGTGAATCATTACAGGGGGGAGAGACCCAGTACTTC. This sequence encodes CASSESLQGGETQYF.

The sample holds a few counts of this clonotype. The chain joins TRBV7-9 to TRBJ2-1, with 9 bases lining up with TRBD2. This CDR3 comprises 14 residues. V lost 2 bases, J lost 8 bases, and 4 bases stayed unmatched. The germline gives CDR1 SEHNR, CDR2 FQNEAQ (reference sequence). CDR3 loop: CASSLSGGGDEQFF. The DNA for the CDR3 is TGTGCCAGCAGCTTAAGTGGCGGGGGGGATGAGCAGTTCTTC.

This clonotype was detected only once. The chain couples TRBV6-2 or TRBV6-3 to TRBJ2-5; TRBD1 might be the D (6 bases). Between the trimmed V and J ends, which lost 2 bases and 5 bases, there was a span of 18 bases. The germline V gene encodes CDR1 MNHEY and CDR2 SVGEGT. The CDR3 consists of 16 residues. The CDR3 loop is CASSYPPGGKGETQYF. The CDR3 DNA reads TGTGCCAGCAGTTACCCCCCTGGGGGCAAAGGGGAGACCCAGTACTTC.